These 15 T cell receptor beta chains were all obtained from the same sample, sequenced in a study of blood T cell repertoires in COVID-19. Clones were sequenced by immunoSEQ multiplex PCR, and TCRdb holds only the in-frame ones, with some missing. The profile shows 200,000 to 250,000 clones, 70% to 85% of them singletons. The sample comprised peripheral blood. Every receptor here comes from a woman older than 75 with acute or convalescent COVID-19.

The chain couples TRBV4-2 to TRBJ2-7; possible D gene TRBD2, 6 bases. The germline gives CDR1 LGHNA, CDR2 YNFKEQ. V was trimmed by 1 base and J by 3 bases, leaving 13 bases between them. The CDR3 is 15 residues long. The CDR3 here is CASSQGGGVYYEQYF. The CDR3 region has the DNA TGTGCCAGCAGCCAAGGGGGCGGGGTATACTACGAGCAGTACTTC.

This chain connects TRBV6-5 to TRBJ1-6, with a tentative D call TRBD1 (6 bases). Trimming removed 7 bases at V and 0 bases at J, with 10 bases between. There are 15 residues in the CDR3. CDR1 and CDR2 from the germline V gene are MNHEY and SVGAGI. DNA of the CDR3: TGTGCCAGCACTCCACAGGGCTCCTATAATTCACCCCTCCACTTT. It translates to CASTPQGSYNSPLHF.

The chain joins TRBV7-3 to TRBJ2-2, with unresolved D. The germline gives CDR1 SGHTA, CDR2 FQGTGA. The CDR3 extends over 13 amino acids. Trimming removed 4 bases at V and 5 bases at J, with 8 bases between. CDR3 DNA sequence: TGTGCCAGCAGCTCTAGTTTAACCGGGGAGCTGTTTTTT. Translation: CASSSSLTGELFF.

The chain employs TRBV5-6 and TRBJ2-7; D perhaps matches TRBD1 (6 bases). The V and J ends lost 4 bases and 4 bases respectively, with 15 bases between them. There are 14 residues in the CDR3. In germline, CDR1 is SGHDT, CDR2 YYEEEE. CDR3 coding DNA: TGTGCCAGCAGCCCCGGACAGAGAATATACGAGCAGTACTTC. Protein: CASSPGQRIYEQYF.

The V gene is TRBV29-1, the J gene TRBJ2-3; possible D gene TRBD2, 6 bases. Germline V lookup: CDR1 SQVTM, CDR2 ANQGSEA. The CDR3 loop spans 13 amino acids. V was trimmed by 8 bases and J by 0 bases, leaving 12 bases between them. The CDR3 reads CSTAGTSTDTQYF. As DNA, the CDR3 is TGCAGCACAGCCGGGACTAGCACAGATACGCAGTATTTT.

V gene TRBV5-4 combines with J gene TRBJ1-1; D gene uncertain. The length of the CDR3 is 13 residues. The germline V and J ends were trimmed by 1 base and 0 bases, with 4 bases remaining between them. Germline V gives CDR1 SGHNT, CDR2 YYREEE (reference sequence). The CDR3 DNA sequence: TGTGCCAGCAGCTTGTTAATGAACACTGAAGCTTTCTTT. This translates into CASSLLMNTEAFF.

This clone was seen just once. The rearrangement joins TRBV10-3 to TRBJ1-1; D is possibly TRBD1 (5 bases). Germline V lookup: CDR1 ENHRY, CDR2 SYGVKD. The V end was cut by 5 bases, the J end by 6 bases, with 19 bases between. This CDR3 is 15 amino acids long. CDR3 sequence reads: CAISYRGQGVPEAFF. In DNA form, the CDR3 reads TGTGCCATCAGTTATCGTGGGCAGGGCGTTCCTGAAGCTTTCTTT.

The J gene is TRBJ2-7, the V gene TRBV5-1; possibly TRBD2 for D (6 bases). There are 17 residues in the CDR3. Germline V gene lookup returns CDR1 SGHRS and CDR2 YFSETQ. Trimming removed 0 bases from V and 5 bases from J, with 21 bases in between. This chain's CDR3 is CASSLATGTGLGNEQYF. The CDR3 nucleotides are TGCGCCAGCAGCTTGGCCACGGGAACGGGACTCGGCAACGAGCAGTACTTC. Full variable domain (outside the CDR3, taken from reference TRBV5-1 and TRBJ2-7): KAGVTQTPRYLIKTRGQQVTLSCSPISGHRSVSWYQQTPGQGLQFLFEYFSETQRNKGNFPGRFSGRQFSNSRSEMNVSTLELGDSALYLCASSLATGTGLGNEQYFGPGTRLTVT.

The V and J genes are TRBV5-1 and TRBJ1-2; 7 nucleotides match TRBD1. V dropped 3 bases and J dropped 6; count of bases not matched to a gene: 14. This CDR3 is 16 amino acids long. The germline CDR1 and CDR2 sequences are SGHRS and YFSETQ. Written as DNA, the CDR3 is TGCGCCAGCAGCTCCGCCGGGACAGATTTGTTTAATGGCTACACCTTC. Protein sequence: CASSSAGTDLFNGYTF.

The chain is built from TRBV5-5 and TRBJ2-1; D unresolved. Germline V CDR1 and CDR2: SGHKS, YYEKEE (reference sequence). Trimming removed 0 bases from V and 3 bases from J, with 13 bases in between. CDR3 size: 16 residues. CDR3 nucleotide sequence: TGTGCCAGCAGCTTGGGTACCAATTCCTACTACAATGAGCAGTTCTTC. Amino acid sequence: CASSLGTNSYYNEQFF.

On this clone itself: Other DNA sequences of this sample code for an identical CDR3. The V and J genes are TRBV30 and TRBJ2-7; 7 nucleotides align to TRBD2. V trimming: 0 bases; J trimming: 0 bases; junction bases outside the gene matches: 5. CDR1 is GTSNPN, CDR2 SVGIG, per germline (reference sequence). This CDR3 contains 15 residues. The DNA of the CDR3 is TGTGCCTGGAGTGTCGGGGGGTTCCCCTCCTACGAGCAGTACTTC. This translates into CAWSVGGFPSYEQYF.

The rearrangement uses TRBV7-8 and TRBJ2-7; TRBD2 agrees at 13 bases. CDR3 size: 16 residues. Trimming removed 5 bases from V and 5 bases from J; junction bases left unmatched: 9. The germline CDR1 and CDR2 sequences are SGHVS and FQNEAQ. The CDR3 is CASSPTSGRALNEQYF. The DNA of the CDR3 is TGTGCCAGCAGCCCTACTAGCGGGAGGGCCTTGAACGAGCAGTACTTC.

This rearrangement joins TRBV28 to TRBJ2-7, with 9 bases matching TRBD1. Germline V lookup: CDR1 MDHEN, CDR2 SYDVKM. Trimming removed 5 bases from V and 3 bases from J; junction bases left unmatched: 8. CDR3 length: 15 amino acids. CDR3 DNA: TGTGCCAGCAGTCAACTAGACAGGGGGGGCTACGAGCAGTACTTC. Translation gives CASSQLDRGGYEQYF.

The chain is built from TRBV27 and TRBJ1-2; 9 bases align to TRBD1. The germline gives CDR1 MNHEY, CDR2 SMNVEV (reference sequence). This CDR3 region has 16 residues. V gave up 5 bases and J gave up 2 bases; unmatched junction bases: 9. This CDR3 reads CASSPGTGTVNYGYTF. For the CDR3, the DNA is TGTGCCAGCAGTCCAGGGACAGGGACTGTGAACTATGGCTACACCTTC.

This clone turned up a few times. The rearrangement links TRBV15 to TRBJ2-2, with D unresolved. Germline V lookup: CDR1 LNHNV, CDR2 YYDKDF (reference sequence). V lost 0 bases and J 6 bases, leaving 8 bases between the germline ends. The CDR3 runs to 14 residues. Here the CDR3 DNA reads TGTGCCACCAGCAGAGATGCGGATTCCGGGGAGCTGTTTTTT. The encoded protein is CATSRDADSGELFF. The entire variable domain, with the rest obtained from reference TRBV15 and TRBJ2-2, is as follows: DAMVIQNPRYQVTQFGKPVTLSCSQTLNHNVMYWYQQKSSQAPKLLFHYYDKDFNNEADTPDNFQSRRPNTSFCFLDIRSPGLGDTAMYLCATSRDADSGELFFGEGSRLTVL.